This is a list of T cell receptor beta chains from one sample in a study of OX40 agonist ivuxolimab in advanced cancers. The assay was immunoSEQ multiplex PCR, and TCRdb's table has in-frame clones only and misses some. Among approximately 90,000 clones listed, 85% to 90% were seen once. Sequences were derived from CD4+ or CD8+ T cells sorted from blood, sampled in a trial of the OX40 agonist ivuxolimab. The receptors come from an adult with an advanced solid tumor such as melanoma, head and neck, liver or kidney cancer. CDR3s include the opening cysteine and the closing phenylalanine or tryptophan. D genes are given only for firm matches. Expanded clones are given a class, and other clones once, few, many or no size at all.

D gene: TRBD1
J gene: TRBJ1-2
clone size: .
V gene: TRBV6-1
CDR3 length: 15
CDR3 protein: CASSALRQGVEGYTF
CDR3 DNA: TGTGCCAGCAGCGCCCTAAGACAGGGGGTCGAGGGCTACACCTTC

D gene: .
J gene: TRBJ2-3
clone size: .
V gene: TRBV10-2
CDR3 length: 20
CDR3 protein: CASSESSNSHRGAMGDTQYF
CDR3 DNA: TGCGCCAGCAGTGAGTCTTCCAACTCACACCGGGGGGCCATGGGAGATACGCAGTATTTT

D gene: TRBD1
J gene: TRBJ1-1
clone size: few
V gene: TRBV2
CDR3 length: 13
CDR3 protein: CASSQQGATEAFF
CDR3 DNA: TGTGCCAGCAGTCAACAGGGGGCGACTGAAGCTTTCTTT

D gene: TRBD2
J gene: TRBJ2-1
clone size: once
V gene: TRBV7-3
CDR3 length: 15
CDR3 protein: CASSLTSGRYNEQFF
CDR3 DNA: TGTGCCAGCAGCTTAACTAGCGGGAGATACAATGAGCAGTTCTTC

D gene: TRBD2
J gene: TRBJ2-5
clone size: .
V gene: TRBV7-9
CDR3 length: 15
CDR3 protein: CASSLLAGGKETQYF
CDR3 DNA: TGTGCCAGCAGCTTATTGGCGGGGGGAAAAGAGACCCAGTACTTC

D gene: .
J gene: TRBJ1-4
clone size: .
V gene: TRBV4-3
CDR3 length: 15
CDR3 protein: CASSQDITGDEKLFF
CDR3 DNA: TGCGCCAGCAGCCAAGATATAACGGGAGATGAAAAACTGTTTTTT

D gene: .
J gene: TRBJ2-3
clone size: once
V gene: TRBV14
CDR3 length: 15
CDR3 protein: CASSQTSSSTDTQYF
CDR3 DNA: TGTGCCAGCAGCCAAACGTCGTCTAGCACAGATACGCAGTATTTT

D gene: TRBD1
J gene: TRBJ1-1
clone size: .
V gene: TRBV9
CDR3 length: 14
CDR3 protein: CASTQGALLTEAFF
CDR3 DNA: TGTGCCAGCACCCAGGGGGCGCTTTTGACTGAAGCTTTCTTT

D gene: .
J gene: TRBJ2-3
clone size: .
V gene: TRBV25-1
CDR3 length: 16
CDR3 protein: CASSPVWGEGTDTQYF
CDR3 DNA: TGTGCCAGCAGCCCAGTCTGGGGAGAAGGCACAGATACGCAGTATTTT

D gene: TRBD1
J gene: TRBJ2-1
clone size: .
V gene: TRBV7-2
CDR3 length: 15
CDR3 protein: CASSPDRVWGNEQFF
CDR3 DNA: TGTGCCAGCAGCCCTGACAGGGTCTGGGGCAATGAGCAGTTCTTC

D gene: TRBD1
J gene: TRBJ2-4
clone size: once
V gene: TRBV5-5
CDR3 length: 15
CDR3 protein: CASSSGGQVTNIQYF
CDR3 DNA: TGTGCCAGCAGCTCTGGGGGACAGGTAACAAACATTCAGTACTTC

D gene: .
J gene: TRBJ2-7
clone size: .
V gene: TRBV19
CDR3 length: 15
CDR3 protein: CASSIDTGATYEQYF
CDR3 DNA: TGTGCCAGTAGTATAGACACGGGGGCTACCTACGAGCAGTACTTC

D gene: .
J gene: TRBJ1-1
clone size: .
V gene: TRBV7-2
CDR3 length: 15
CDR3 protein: CASSLVGQPNTEAFF
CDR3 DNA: TGTGCCAGCAGCTTAGTCGGACAACCGAACACTGAAGCTTTCTTT

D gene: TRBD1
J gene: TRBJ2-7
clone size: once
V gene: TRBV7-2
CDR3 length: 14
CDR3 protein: CASSTDRVSYEQYF
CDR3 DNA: TGTGCCAGCAGCACGGACAGGGTCTCCTACGAGCAGTACTTC

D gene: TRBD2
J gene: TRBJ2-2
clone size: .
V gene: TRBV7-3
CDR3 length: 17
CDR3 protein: CASSLIVAGANTGELFF
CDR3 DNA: TGTGCCAGCAGCTTAATCGTAGCGGGAGCGAACACCGGGGAGCTGTTTTTT

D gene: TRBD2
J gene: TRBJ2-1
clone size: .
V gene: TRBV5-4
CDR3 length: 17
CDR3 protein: CASSTGSAGGNFYEQFF
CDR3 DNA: TGTGCCAGCAGCACGGGGAGCGCGGGGGGGAATTTTTATGAGCAGTTCTTC

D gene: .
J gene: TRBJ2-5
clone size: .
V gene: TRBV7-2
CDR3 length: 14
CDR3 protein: CASTLGLVQETQYF
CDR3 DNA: TGTGCCAGCACCTTAGGGCTAGTCCAAGAGACCCAGTACTTC

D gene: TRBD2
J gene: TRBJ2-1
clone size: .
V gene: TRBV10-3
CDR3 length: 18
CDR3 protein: CAISEVRGAGGPYNEQFF
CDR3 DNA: TGTGCCATCAGTGAGGTTCGGGGAGCGGGGGGTCCCTACAATGAGCAGTTCTTC

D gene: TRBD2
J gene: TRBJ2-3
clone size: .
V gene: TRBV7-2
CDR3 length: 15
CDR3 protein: CASRKTGGWTDTQYF
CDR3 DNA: TGTGCCAGCAGAAAAACGGGGGGGTGGACAGATACGCAGTATTTT

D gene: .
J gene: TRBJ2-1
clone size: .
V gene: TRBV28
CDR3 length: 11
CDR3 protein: CASSLGTGEFF
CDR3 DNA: TGTGCCAGCAGTTTAGGAACGGGGGAGTTCTTC

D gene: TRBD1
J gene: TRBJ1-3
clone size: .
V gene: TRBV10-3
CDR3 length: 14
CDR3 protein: CAISWTGNGNTIYF
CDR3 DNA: TGTGCCATCAGTTGGACAGGGAATGGAAACACCATATATTTT

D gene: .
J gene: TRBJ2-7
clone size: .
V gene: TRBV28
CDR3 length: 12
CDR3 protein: CASSLLKGRRYF
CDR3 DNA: TGTGCCAGCAGTTTATTAAAGGGACGTCGGTACTTC

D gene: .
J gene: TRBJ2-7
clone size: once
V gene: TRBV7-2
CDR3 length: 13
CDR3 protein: CASSRLPSYEQYF
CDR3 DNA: TGTGCCAGCAGCCGACTGCCCTCCTACGAGCAGTACTTC

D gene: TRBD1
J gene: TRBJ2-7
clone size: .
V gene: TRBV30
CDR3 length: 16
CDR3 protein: CAWNRRDRGFSYEQYF
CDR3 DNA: TGTGCCTGGAACCGCCGGGACAGGGGGTTTTCCTACGAGCAGTACTTC

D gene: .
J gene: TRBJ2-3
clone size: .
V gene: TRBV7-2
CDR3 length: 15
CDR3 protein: CASSSPPGQSGTQYF
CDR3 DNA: TGTGCCAGCAGCTCCCCCCCGGGCCAAAGTGGTACGCAGTATTTT

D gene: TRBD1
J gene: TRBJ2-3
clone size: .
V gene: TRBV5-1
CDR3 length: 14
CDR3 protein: CASSGGQNTDTQYF
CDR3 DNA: TGCGCCAGCAGCGGGGGACAGAACACAGATACGCAGTATTTT

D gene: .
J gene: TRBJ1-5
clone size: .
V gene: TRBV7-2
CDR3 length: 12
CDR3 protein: CASSFDTQPQHF
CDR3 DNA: TGTGCCAGCAGCTTTGACACTCAGCCCCAGCATTTT

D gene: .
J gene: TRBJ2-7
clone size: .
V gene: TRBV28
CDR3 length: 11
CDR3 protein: CASSLRTSVYF
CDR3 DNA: TGTGCCAGCAGTTTGAGAACGAGTGTATACTTC

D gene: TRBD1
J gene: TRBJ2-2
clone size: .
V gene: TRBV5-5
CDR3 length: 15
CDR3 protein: CASSVRQGDTGELFF
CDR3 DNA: TGTGCCAGCAGCGTAAGACAGGGGGACACCGGGGAGCTGTTTTTT

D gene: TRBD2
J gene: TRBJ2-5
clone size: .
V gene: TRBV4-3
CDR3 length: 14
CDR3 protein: CASSQSGAQETQYF
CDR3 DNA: TGCGCCAGCAGCCAAAGCGGGGCCCAAGAGACCCAGTACTTC

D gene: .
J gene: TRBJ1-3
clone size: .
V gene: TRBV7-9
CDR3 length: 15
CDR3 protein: CASSGRQYSGNTIYF
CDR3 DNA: TGTGCCAGCAGCGGGCGACAGTACTCTGGAAACACCATATATTTT

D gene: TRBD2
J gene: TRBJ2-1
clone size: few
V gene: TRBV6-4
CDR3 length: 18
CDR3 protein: CASSDASGGPRSYNEQFF
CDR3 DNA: TGTGCCAGCAGTGACGCTAGCGGGGGGCCCAGATCCTACAATGAGCAGTTCTTC

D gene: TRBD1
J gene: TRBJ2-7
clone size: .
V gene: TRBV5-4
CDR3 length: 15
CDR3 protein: CASSPGGQGSYEQYF
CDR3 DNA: TGTGCCAGCAGCCCGGGGGGACAGGGGTCCTACGAGCAGTACTTC

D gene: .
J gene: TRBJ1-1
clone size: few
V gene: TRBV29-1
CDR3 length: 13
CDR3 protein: CSVSGRANTEAFF
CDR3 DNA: TGCAGCGTTTCAGGCAGGGCGAACACTGAAGCTTTCTTT

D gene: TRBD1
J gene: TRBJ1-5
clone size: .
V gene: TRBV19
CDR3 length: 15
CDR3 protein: CASRGSGGGDQPQHF
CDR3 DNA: TGTGCCAGTAGGGGGTCAGGGGGAGGAGATCAGCCCCAGCATTTT

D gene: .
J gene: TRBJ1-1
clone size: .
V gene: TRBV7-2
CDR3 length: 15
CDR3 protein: CASSLAGHLNTEAFF
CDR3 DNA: TGTGCCAGCAGCTTAGCGGGACACCTGAACACTGAAGCTTTCTTT

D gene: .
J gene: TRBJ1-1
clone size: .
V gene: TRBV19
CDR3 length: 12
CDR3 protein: CASAPLQGRAFF
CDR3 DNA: TGTGCCAGTGCCCCATTACAGGGCAGGGCTTTCTTT

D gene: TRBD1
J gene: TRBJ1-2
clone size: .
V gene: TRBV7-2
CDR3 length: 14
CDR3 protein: CASSPPDRGYGYTF
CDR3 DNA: TGTGCCAGCAGCCCCCCGGACAGGGGCTATGGCTACACCTTC

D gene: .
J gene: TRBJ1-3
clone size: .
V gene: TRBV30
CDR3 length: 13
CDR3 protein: CAWTSGFGNTIYF
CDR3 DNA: TGTGCCTGGACTTCAGGGTTTGGAAACACCATATATTTT